The present TCR beta chain was sequenced within a study of cytomegalovirus exposure and HLA in healthy donors. Overall study: There were approximately 80 million unique TCRs (from HLA-typed donors) in an early data release.

Only one count was recorded for this clone. 13 Jbeta primers and 60 Vbeta primers were used for the PCR. Assay used: immunoSEQ multiplex PCR; TCRdb lists only in-frame clones, some missing. The data hold 100,000 to 150,000 clones, with 80% observed a single time. Sequencing was done on a sample of PBMCs. The TCR originated in a man aged 40-50 years in good health and CMV-seronegative.

CDR3 protein: CATSVGLAGVGSKNIQYF. The CDR3 region has the DNA TGTGCCACCAGCGTGGGACTAGCGGGAGTTGGTAGCAAAAACATTCAGTACTTC. The rearrangement uses TRBV15 and TRBJ2-4; 14 bases line up with TRBD2. The V and J ends lost 5 bases and 3 bases, in that order; junction bases with no gene match: 9. Germline V lookup: CDR1 LNHNV, CDR2 YYDKDF (reference sequence). The CDR3 runs to 18 residues.